This TCR beta chain was sequenced in a study of blood T cell repertoires in COVID-19. Across the study: Specimens from acute and convalescent COVID-19 originated in the United States, Italy and Spain. T cells, B-cell-depleted T cells, or PBMCs supplied cDNA or gDNA.

As handled by the study authors: Nucleated cell number was recorded as an estimate derived from reference gene primer amplification. Only in-frame clones appear in the TCRdb table, and some are missing; sequencing was by immunoSEQ multiplex PCR. V, J and clone size derive from that table, while D and trimming were established from the DNA sequence. This table holds tens of thousands of clones, around 92% found once. With V trimmed by 4 bases and J by 5 bases, 7 bases remained unmatched. CDR3 size: 16 residues. CDR1 SGDLS and CDR2 YYNGEE come from the germline V gene. The material sequenced was peripheral blood. The chain couples TRBV9 to TRBJ2-5, with 14 bases matching TRBD2. The TCR originated in a woman aged 55-70 years with active COVID-19. The CDR3 is CASSPRTSGGKETQYF. The CDR3 nucleotides are TGTGCCAGCAGCCCCCGGACTAGCGGGGGGAAGGAGACCCAGTACTTC.